This TCR beta chain was observed in a study of T cell responses to AZD1222 COVID-19 vaccine. V lost 6 bases and J 7 bases, leaving 16 bases between the germline ends. The CDR3 has 14 amino acids. CDR1 is LGHDT, CDR2 YNNKEL, per germline (reference sequence). Sequencing was performed with immunoSEQ multiplex PCR; in TCRdb, only in-frame clones are kept and a portion is missing. The table records about 57,000 clones, 85% to 90% of them present only once. This clone was found a few times. The source is an adult in good health. The specimen comprised peripheral blood, sampled on day 0 of AZD1222 vaccination. The chain combines TRBV3-1 (or the pseudogene TRBV3-2) with TRBJ1-5; D may be TRBD1 (5 bases). The CDR3 region has the DNA TGTGCCAGCAGGTTGGGGACGCGAGGCCAGCCCCAGCATTTT. Translation gives CASRLGTRGQPQHF.